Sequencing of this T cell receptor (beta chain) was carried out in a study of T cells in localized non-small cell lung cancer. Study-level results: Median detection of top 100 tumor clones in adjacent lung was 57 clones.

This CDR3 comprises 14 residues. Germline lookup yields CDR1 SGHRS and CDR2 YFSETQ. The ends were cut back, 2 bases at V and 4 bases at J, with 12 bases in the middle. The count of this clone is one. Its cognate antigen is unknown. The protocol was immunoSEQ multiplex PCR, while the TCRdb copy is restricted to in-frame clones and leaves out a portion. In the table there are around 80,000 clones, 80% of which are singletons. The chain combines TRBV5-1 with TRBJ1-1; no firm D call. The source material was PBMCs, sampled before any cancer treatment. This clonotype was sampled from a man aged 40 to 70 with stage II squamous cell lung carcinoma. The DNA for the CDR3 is TGCGCCAGCAGCTTATTTGGAATCGGCACTGAAGCTTTCTTT. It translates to CASSLFGIGTEAFF. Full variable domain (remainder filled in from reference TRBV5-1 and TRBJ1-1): KAGVTQTPRYLIKTRGQQVTLSCSPISGHRSVSWYQQTPGQGLQFLFEYFSETQRNKGNFPGRFSGRQFSNSRSEMNVSTLELGDSALYLCASSLFGIGTEAFFGQGTRLTVV.